This T cell receptor beta chain originates from a study of shared clonotypes between healthy human individuals. Sequencing was performed with immunoSEQ multiplex PCR; in TCRdb, only in-frame clones are kept and a portion is missing. The sample consists of roughly 2.5 million clones, around 94% of them appearing once. A word on this clone: Within the sample, other DNA sequences also encode this same CDR3.

CDR1 and CDR2 (germline): MDHEN, SYDVKM. CDR3 length: 15 residues. V shed 4 bases and J 2 bases; nucleotides not matched to a gene: 5. Sequencing was performed on naive CD4+ T cells sorted from blood. Subset: CD45RA+ positively selected. The chain joins TRBV28 to TRBJ1-1, with 9 nucleotides matching TRBD1. The TCR was taken from a man younger than 30 in good health. Here the CDR3 reads CASSSQGAGNTEAFF. As DNA, the CDR3 is TGTGCCAGCAGTTCACAGGGGGCGGGAAACACTGAAGCTTTCTTT. Drawing the rest from reference TRBV28 and TRBJ1-1, the complete variable domain is DVKVTQSSRYLVKRTGEKVFLECVQDMDHENMFWYRQDPGLGLRLIYFSYDVKMKEKGDIPEGYSVSREKKERFSLILESASTNQTSMYLCASSSQGAGNTEAFFGQGTRLTVV.